This is a list of T cell receptor beta chains from one sample in a study of vaccination effects on CD4 cells after COVID-19. These receptors have no known antigen. Only in-frame clones appear in the TCRdb table, and some are missing; sequencing was by immunoSEQ multiplex PCR. The table lists about 70,000 clones, roughly two thirds of them singletons. The material was CD4+ T cells from PBMCs cultured with HIV peptides, obtained before COVID-19 vaccination. Receptors were obtained from a human donor who had a prior SARS-CoV-2 infection. CDR3s include the opening cysteine and the closing phenylalanine or tryptophan. A D gene is named only where the DNA matches it firmly. Clone size is shown for a subset of rows, as once, few, many or a class of expanded clone.

D gene	V gene	clone size	J gene	CDR3 DNA	CDR3 protein
NA	TRBV15	NA	TRBJ2-7	TGTGCCACCAGCGCAGGTATTTACTTCTACGAGCAGTACTTC	CATSAGIYFYEQYF
NA	TRBV13	NA	TRBJ2-3	TGTGCCAGCAGCCGGTTAACTGGTGGGTATATGGAGAGGCAGTATTTT	CASSRLTGGYMERQYF
NA	TRBV5-1	NA	TRBJ2-2	TGCGCCAGCAGCCAGGGCTACACCGGGGAGCTGTTTTTT	CASSQGYTGELFF
NA	TRBV9	NA	TRBJ2-2	TGTGCCAGCAGCGTCCAGACTAGTGGTCCCGGGGAGCTGTTTTTT	CASSVQTSGPGELFF
NA	TRBV5-1	NA	TRBJ2-7	TGCGCCAGCAGCGCGCGGGGGCATAGCTCCTACGAGCAGTACTTC	CASSARGHSSYEQYF
NA	TRBV7-2	NA	TRBJ1-6	TGTGCCAGCAGCTTAGCCTCCTATAATTCACCCCTCCACTTT	CASSLASYNSPLHF
TRBD1	TRBV5-1	once	TRBJ1-2	TGCGCCAGCAGCTTGGGGTCCGGCAGGGGGCATTATGGCTACACCTTC	CASSLGSGRGHYGYTF
NA	TRBV5-6	NA	TRBJ2-7	TGTGCCAGCAGCTTGCGCGTCAGTTACTACGAGCAGTACTTC	CASSLRVSYYEQYF
NA	TRBV5-4	NA	TRBJ2-3	TGTGCCAGCAGCTTGGGGGGGGCAGGAGATACGCAGTATTTT	CASSLGGAGDTQYF
NA	TRBV12-5	few	TRBJ1-2	TGTGCTAGTGCCCTTTCGGGGAGGGCTAACTATGGCTACACCTTC	CASALSGRANYGYTF
NA	TRBV29-1	NA	TRBJ2-7	TGCAGCGTTACGGGACGCCTAACCTACGAGCAGTACTTC	CSVTGRLTYEQYF
TRBD1	TRBV27	once	TRBJ2-5	TGTGCCAGGGGGACAGCAAAGGGGGAGACCCAGTACTTC	CARGTAKGETQYF
TRBD1	TRBV7-8	NA	TRBJ1-2	TGTGCCAGCAGCCCCTCGCGCCGGGACAGGGGTCGTGGCTACACCTTC	CASSPSRRDRGRGYTF
NA	TRBV10-3	NA	TRBJ1-5	TGTGCCATCAGTGAGTCTGAGACTGGGGCCAATCAGCCCCAGCATTTT	CAISESETGANQPQHF
NA	TRBV18	NA	TRBJ2-1	TGTGCCAGCTCACCACCGGTGGGGGCCGGCAATGAGCAGTTCTTC	CASSPPVGAGNEQFF
TRBD1	TRBV7-3	NA	TRBJ2-1	TGTGCCAGCAGCACCGGACAGGTCGGGGCCGCTGAGCAGTTCTTC	CASSTGQVGAAEQFF
TRBD2	TRBV5-6	NA	TRBJ2-7	TGTGCCAGCAGCACACACATGGGACTAGCGGGAACCGAGCAGTACTTC	CASSTHMGLAGTEQYF
NA	TRBV7-6	few	TRBJ1-3	TGTGCCAGCAGCAAACAGGACAGAGCTGGAAACACCATATATTTT	CASSKQDRAGNTIYF
TRBD2	TRBV30	NA	TRBJ2-2	TGTGCCTGGAGTTTTGGACTAGGCGACACCGGGGAGCTGTTTTTT	CAWSFGLGDTGELFF
NA	TRBV18	NA	TRBJ2-5	TGTGCCAGCTCACCAGGCAATCAAGAGACCCAGTACTTC	CASSPGNQETQYF
NA	TRBV20-1	once	TRBJ1-4	TGCAGTGCTAGTTCGGGATTTGAAAAACTGTTTTTT	CSASSGFEKLFF
NA	TRBV6-6	NA	TRBJ2-1	TGTGCCAGCAGTTCCTTGACAGGCGGAGAGCAGTTCTTC	CASSSLTGGEQFF
NA	TRBV5-1	NA	TRBJ2-7	TGCGCCAGCGCGAGAGGGGCCGCTACCTACGAGCAGTACTTC	CASARGAATYEQYF
NA	TRBV10-3	NA	TRBJ2-1	TGTGCCATCAGTGAAGGGCGGGGGCGACCCAATGAGCAGTTCTTC	CAISEGRGRPNEQFF
NA	TRBV6-4	NA	TRBJ2-3	TGTGCCAGCAGTCTGGGGCTCACAGATACGCAGTATTTT	CASSLGLTDTQYF
NA	TRBV9	NA	TRBJ2-1	TGTGCCAGCAGCGCAGCAACAGGAGACTACAATGAGCAGTTCTTC	CASSAATGDYNEQFF
TRBD2	TRBV4-1	few	TRBJ2-6	TGCGCCAGCAGCACTCAAATTTTACTAGCGGGGTACTCTGGGGCCAACGTCCTGACTTTC	CASSTQILLAGYSGANVLTF
TRBD1	TRBV6-5	few	TRBJ1-1	TGTGCCAGCAGTTCGTTCTCAGGGGGGCGAAACACTGAAGCTTTCTTT	CASSSFSGGRNTEAFF
NA	TRBV5-1	NA	TRBJ2-6	TGCGCCAGCAGGGTTCTTGGGGCCAACGTCCTGACTTTC	CASRVLGANVLTF
TRBD2	TRBV7-2	medium-sized	TRBJ2-1	TGTGCCAGCGGAGAGGACGGGGGGGCTTACAATGAGCAGTTCTTC	CASGEDGGAYNEQFF
NA	TRBV5-4	NA	TRBJ2-6	TGTGCCAGCAGCCTCCCAAGAGGAGGGGCCAACGTCCTGACTTTC	CASSLPRGGANVLTF
NA	TRBV12-3/TRBV12-4	NA	TRBJ1-1	TGTGCCAGCAGTTTCCGGGGACCCACTGAAGCTTTCTTT	CASSFRGPTEAFF
NA	TRBV7-3	few	TRBJ1-1	TGTGCCAGCAGCTTAGCTGCTAACACTGAAGCTTTCTTT	CASSLAANTEAFF
NA	TRBV21-1	few	TRBJ2-2	TGTGCCAGCAGCAAAGCCACATGGGCCGGGGAGCTGTTTTTT	CASSKATWAGELFF
NA	TRBV6-2/TRBV6-3	NA	TRBJ1-1	TGTGCCAGCAGCCACAGGGTCGGACAGAGGAATATGAACACTGAAGCTTTCTTT	CASSHRVGQRNMNTEAFF
NA	TRBV2	NA	TRBJ1-1	TGTGCCAGCAGGAACTCAGGCGTTGAAGCTTTCTTT	CASRNSGVEAFF
NA	TRBV5-1	NA	TRBJ2-6	TGCGCCAGCAGCTTGGTGGCACTACAAATCTCTGGGGCCAACGTCCTGACTTTC	CASSLVALQISGANVLTF
NA	TRBV11-3	NA	TRBJ2-7	TGTGCCAGCAGCTTAGAGCGATGGGCGTCCTACGAGCAGTACTTC	CASSLERWASYEQYF
NA	TRBV7-9	few	TRBJ1-3	TGTGCCAGCAGCTCGCGAAAGACAGCAGACGCTACAAACACCATATATTTT	CASSSRKTADATNTIYF
NA	TRBV4-1	NA	TRBJ1-6	TGCGCCAGCAGCCAGAACCATCGTGGGGCGAGCTCCTATAATTCACCCCTCCACTTT	CASSQNHRGASSYNSPLHF
NA	TRBV3-1/TRBV3-2	NA	TRBJ2-5	TGTGCCAGCAGCCTGGTATGGGGGGAAGAGACCCAGTACTTC	CASSLVWGEETQYF